The sequence of this TCR beta chain was determined in a study of beta chain features in type 1 diabetes. Across the whole study: There was similarity between patients and healthy donors in age, gender and cell yields.

As every portion of the isolated RNA was reverse transcribed, the sequencing read expressed TCRB transcripts. Naive, central memory and regulatory T cell samples came to a mean of around 3.3 million reads. The assay was immunoSEQ multiplex PCR, and TCRdb's table has in-frame clones only and misses some. Here the sample spans under 300,000 clones, around 20% being singletons. V was pared by 6 bases and J by 9 bases, with 10 bases of the junction left unmatched. The CDR3 has 13 residues. The germline gives CDR1 SQVTM, CDR2 ANQGSEA. The study's findings and limits: Shorter TCRB CDR3s, moderately but significantly so, marked every one of the four CD4+ subsets in Type 1 diabetes patients. Whether TCRB rearrangement is influenced by HLA type went unresolved here.

A single heparinised draw of approximately 110 mL on average was taken per donor. A remark on this clone: What it recognizes is unknown.

Sample: naive CD4+ T cells from blood. The TCR comes from a woman between 40 and 50 years old with type 1 diabetes. The chain is built from TRBV29-1 and TRBJ2-5, with TRBD1 matching over 10 bases. In DNA, the CDR3 is TGCAGCGTGGCCGGGACAGGGGTAGGGGCCCAGTACTTC. It specifies CSVAGTGVGAQYF.